These T cell receptor beta chains were read from a single sample in a study of OX40 agonist ivuxolimab in advanced cancers. TCRdb's copy holds only in-frame clones and misses some; the assay was immunoSEQ multiplex PCR. The data hold about 68,000 clones, with 70% to 85% observed a single time. Sequencing was performed on CD4+ or CD8+ T cells sorted from blood, taken in a trial of the OX40 agonist ivuxolimab. These receptors were collected from an adult with an advanced solid tumor such as melanoma, head and neck, liver or kidney cancer. The CDR3 runs from the conserved cysteine through the conserved F or W. A D gene is named only where the DNA matches it firmly. The listing skips clone size in some rows; elsewhere it reads once, few, many or a size class.

D gene	V gene	J gene	clone size	CDR3 protein	CDR3 DNA
TRBD1	TRBV4-2	TRBJ1-4	NA	CASSPGQGADATNEKLFF	TGTGCCAGCAGCCCGGGACAGGGGGCGGATGCAACTAATGAAAAACTGTTTTTT
NA	TRBV7-2	TRBJ1-6	NA	CASSLNFNSPLHF	TGTGCCAGCAGCCTCAACTTCAATTCACCCCTCCACTTT
NA	TRBV2	TRBJ1-4	NA	CASSEAGSRGEKLFF	TGTGCCAGCAGTGAAGCAGGGAGTAGGGGGGAAAAACTGTTTTTT
TRBD1	TRBV5-1	TRBJ1-3	NA	CASSPDSGGGNTIYF	TGCGCCAGCAGCCCGGACTCAGGGGGAGGAAACACCATATATTTT
NA	TRBV6-5	TRBJ2-1	NA	CASRLDREQFF	TGTGCCAGCAGACTCGACAGGGAGCAGTTCTTC
NA	TRBV18	TRBJ1-2	NA	CASSPPSRGGGYTF	TGTGCCAGCTCACCACCTTCTCGCGGTGGGGGCTACACCTTC
NA	TRBV11-3	TRBJ2-5	few	CASRGEQETQYF	TGTGCCAGTAGGGGGGAGCAAGAGACCCAGTACTTC
TRBD1	TRBV5-1	TRBJ2-5	NA	CASSLGSGTGGAYETQYF	TGCGCCAGCAGCTTGGGGTCCGGGACAGGGGGCGCCTACGAGACCCAGTACTTC
TRBD1	TRBV28	TRBJ2-5	few	CASSSPGGLETQYF	TGTGCCAGCAGTTCGCCAGGGGGCTTGGAGACCCAGTACTTC
NA	TRBV2	TRBJ1-1	NA	CASTGTQGTEAFF	TGTGCCAGCACTGGGACCCAAGGCACTGAAGCTTTCTTT
TRBD2	TRBV5-1	TRBJ2-7	NA	CASSRTSGDSYEQYF	TGCGCCAGCAGCCGAACTAGCGGGGATTCCTACGAGCAGTACTTC
NA	TRBV5-1	TRBJ2-3	NA	CASSSQGGYTQYF	TGCGCCAGCAGCTCTCAGGGAGGCTATACGCAGTATTTT
NA	TRBV7-2	TRBJ1-2	NA	CASSLEMGQHYGYTF	TGTGCCAGCAGCTTAGAGATGGGCCAGCACTATGGCTACACCTTC
NA	TRBV9	TRBJ2-1	NA	CASSPSGSLNEQFF	TGTGCCAGCAGCCCCTCGGGCTCCCTCAATGAGCAGTTCTTC
NA	TRBV7-9	TRBJ1-6	few	CASSLGQGGNSPLHF	TGTGCCAGCAGCTTAGGCCAGGGAGGTAATTCACCCCTCCACTTT
NA	TRBV19	TRBJ1-4	NA	CASSSGFGANEKLFF	TGTGCCAGTAGTTCCGGTTTCGGGGCTAATGAAAAACTGTTTTTT
NA	TRBV6-5	TRBJ1-1	NA	CASSYGPNTEAFF	TGTGCCAGCAGTTACGGGCCGAACACTGAAGCTTTCTTT
NA	TRBV29-1	TRBJ1-1	NA	CSGTQGVETEAFF	TGCAGCGGCACACAGGGAGTAGAGACTGAAGCTTTCTTT
NA	TRBV6-5	TRBJ2-5	few	CASRTPGGEETQYF	TGTGCCAGCAGGACCCCCGGGGGAGAAGAGACCCAGTACTTC
TRBD2	TRBV7-2	TRBJ2-5	NA	CASSLAPELAGARETQYF	TGTGCCAGCAGCTTAGCTCCCGAACTAGCGGGGGCCAGGGAGACCCAGTACTTC
TRBD1	TRBV9	TRBJ1-2	NA	CASSVREGTDNYGYTF	TGTGCCAGCAGCGTAAGAGAAGGGACAGACAACTATGGCTACACCTTC
NA	TRBV30	TRBJ2-7	NA	CAWRRDGSYEQYF	TGTGCCTGGCGTAGGGACGGATCCTACGAGCAGTACTTC
NA	TRBV27	TRBJ1-2	NA	CASSALGGTGYTF	TGTGCCAGCAGTGCCCTGGGGGGTACGGGCTACACCTTC
NA	TRBV28	TRBJ2-7	once	CASSPHTDSPGAEQYF	TGTGCCAGCAGTCCACATACCGATAGCCCTGGGGCGGAGCAGTACTTC
NA	TRBV4-3	TRBJ1-1	NA	CASSAQGLNTEAFF	TGCGCCAGCAGTGCCCAGGGGCTGAACACTGAAGCTTTCTTT
NA	TRBV6-6	TRBJ1-6	NA	CASSRAVKESPLHF	TGTGCCAGCAGTCGGGCTGTCAAGGAGTCACCCCTCCACTTT
TRBD1	TRBV30	TRBJ2-7	NA	CAWSRQGGYEQYF	TGTGCCTGGAGTAGACAGGGCGGCTACGAGCAGTACTTC
NA	TRBV28	TRBJ1-4	NA	CASSSGGSEKLFF	TGTGCCAGCAGTTCGGGAGGATCCGAAAAACTGTTTTTT
NA	TRBV7-2	TRBJ1-5	NA	CASSAIGGNDQPQHF	TGTGCCAGCAGCGCCATAGGGGGAAATGATCAGCCCCAGCATTTT
TRBD1	TRBV18	TRBJ1-5	NA	CASSSSDREGQPQHF	TGTGCCAGCTCATCATCCGACAGGGAGGGTCAGCCCCAGCATTTT
TRBD2	TRBV5-1	TRBJ2-3	NA	CASSLEKRGAEETDTQYF	TGCGCCAGCAGCTTGGAGAAGCGGGGGGCCGAAGAGACAGATACGCAGTATTTT
NA	TRBV5-1	TRBJ2-2	NA	CASSLNQGAGELFF	TGCGCCAGCAGCTTGAATCAAGGGGCCGGGGAGCTGTTTTTT
NA	TRBV7-6	TRBJ2-1	once	CASSLVIGDEQFF	TGTGCCAGCAGCTTAGTAATAGGGGATGAGCAGTTCTTC
TRBD1	TRBV2	TRBJ2-3	NA	CASGDRGEYF	TGTGCCAGCGGGGACAGGGGGGAGTATTTT
NA	TRBV10-3	TRBJ1-3	NA	CAIKASGNTIYF	TGTGCCATCAAGGCCAGCGGAAACACCATATATTTT
TRBD2	TRBV28	TRBJ2-5	NA	CASSLLAGGQETQYF	TGTGCCAGCAGTTTGTTAGCGGGGGGGCAAGAGACCCAGTACTTC
TRBD2	TRBV13	TRBJ2-1	once	CASSLGRTSGRGEQFF	TGTGCCAGCAGCTTAGGCCGGACTAGCGGGAGAGGTGAGCAGTTCTTC
TRBD1	TRBV28	TRBJ1-1	NA	CASSRQGPEAFF	TGTGCCAGCAGCCGACAGGGGCCTGAAGCTTTCTTT
NA	TRBV19	TRBJ2-5	NA	CASTPGPFEETQYF	TGTGCCAGTACCCCGGGACCGTTCGAAGAGACCCAGTACTTC
NA	TRBV30	TRBJ1-1	NA	CAWSVGSPSEAFF	TGTGCCTGGAGTGTTGGCAGCCCTTCTGAAGCTTTCTTT